The 31 T cell receptor beta chains below were found in one sample sequenced in a study of radiation and T cells in renal cell carcinoma. Time point here: baseline pretreatment blood. Treatment defined: 15 Gy SBRT to primary tumor, nephrectomy 4 weeks later. This table comes from immunoSEQ multiplex PCR, and its TCRdb copy is limited to in-frame clones, with some not included. The sample lists roughly 100,000 clones, 65% to 85% seen once, with almost 6.5% in the top ten. Material: blood, obtained from a patient whose treatment included radiotherapy and nephrectomy. Source of these receptors: a man aged 55-75 years with renal cell carcinoma.

The V and J genes are TRBV5-1 and TRBJ2-1; TRBD2 might be the D (7 bases). There are 16 residues in the CDR3. The germline gives CDR1 SGHRS, CDR2 YFSETQ. Deletions cut 4 bases from V and 3 bases from J, with 17 bases between. CDR3 nucleotide sequence: TGCGCCAGCAGCGTACCCCCAGCGGGACACTACAATGAGCAGTTCTTC. Amino acid sequence: CASSVPPAGHYNEQFF.

V is TRBV7-8 and J is TRBJ1-2; D perhaps matches TRBD1 (5 bases). The CDR3 extends over 15 amino acids. Germline V lookup: CDR1 SGHVS, CDR2 FQNEAQ. V lost 6 bases and J lost 8, with 22 bases in between. The CDR3 region has the DNA TGTGCCAGCAGTCCGCAGGCTGGGGGAGGTAGGGGCTACACCTTC. Protein sequence: CASSPQAGGGRGYTF.

The rearrangement joins TRBV7-9 to TRBJ2-1, with D possibly being TRBD1 (5 bases). The CDR3 has 14 residues. Per germline, CDR1 SEHNR and CDR2 FQNEAQ (reference sequence). V shed 1 base and J shed 7 bases, with 11 bases lying between them. The CDR3 nucleotides are TGTGCCAGCAGCTTAGTGCAGGGTGGGAATGAGCAGTTCTTC. Its protein product is CASSLVQGGNEQFF. Complete variable domain (other parts from reference TRBV7-9 and TRBJ2-1): DTGVSQNPRHKITKRGQNVTFRCDPISEHNRLYWYRQTLGQGPEFLTYFQNEAQLEKSRLLSDRFSAERPKGSFSTLEIQRTEQGDSAMYLCASSLVQGGNEQFFGPGTRLTVL.

This clone occurred a few times. The chain combines TRBV6-1 with TRBJ2-6, with 7 nucleotides matching TRBD1. Germline V gene lookup returns CDR1 MNHNS and CDR2 SASEGT. The CDR3 loop spans 18 amino acids. The junction had 12 bases not matched to a gene; V was cut back by 2 bases and J by 5 bases. The CDR3 sequence is CASSELGTALSRANVLTF. Written as DNA, the CDR3 is TGTGCCAGCAGTGAACTAGGGACAGCTCTCTCGAGGGCCAACGTCCTGACTTTC.

A few counts support this clone. The rearrangement joins TRBV28 to TRBJ1-3, with TRBD1 as a possible D gene (5 bases). V was cut by 6 bases and J by 1 base, with 10 bases left in between. This CDR3 is 14 amino acids long. Germline V lookup: CDR1 MDHEN, CDR2 SYDVKM. In nucleotides, the CDR3 is TGTGCCAGCAGGTCACAGGAATCTGGAAACACCATATATTTT. The encoded protein is CASRSQESGNTIYF.

The rearrangement links TRBV19 to TRBJ2-1; TRBD1 agrees at 11 bases. The germline V gene has CDR1 LNHDA and CDR2 SQIVND (reference sequence). V lost 6 bases and J lost 1; bases outside the gene matches: 2. The CDR3 totals 15 residues. The CDR3 DNA sequence: TGTGCCAGTAGAAGGGACAGGGGGTCCTACAATGAGCAGTTCTTC. Its translation is CASRRDRGSYNEQFF.

The genes are TRBV19 and TRBJ1-5, with 9 positions matching TRBD1. The V segment lost 3 bases and the J segment 6 bases; nucleotides outside the gene matches: 6. Germline V gene sequence: CDR1 LNHDA, CDR2 SQIVND (reference sequence). The CDR3 sequence is 15 residues long. The CDR3 loop is CASSIQGQGRQPQHF. The CDR3 DNA reads TGTGCCAGTAGTATCCAAGGACAGGGGCGTCAGCCCCAGCATTTT.

CDR3 nucleotide sequence: TGCAGCGTTGAAGATCGAACGGGGAGGGAGCTGTTTTTT. Its translation: CSVEDRTGRELFF. This chain joins TRBV29-1 and TRBJ2-2; maybe TRBD2 (5 bases). V lost 0 bases, J lost 9 bases, and 11 bases lay in between. Germline assignment: CDR1 SQVTM and CDR2 ANQGSEA. The CDR3 spans 13 residues.

This clone was seen a single time. The chain carries TRBV9 and TRBJ1-2; no reliable D call. CDR1 is SGDLS, CDR2 YYNGEE, per germline. There are 20 residues in the CDR3. V was cut by 0 bases and J by 8 bases, with 32 bases left in between. The CDR3 is CASSVGDQFAERDTIEGYTF. The DNA for the CDR3 is TGTGCCAGCAGCGTAGGCGACCAGTTTGCCGAACGAGACACCATCGAGGGCTACACCTTC.

The rearrangement uses TRBV27 and TRBJ1-2; no clear D. CDR3 length equals 13 residues. Trimming removed 4 bases from V and 0 bases from J, with 6 bases in between. The germline V gene has CDR1 MNHEY and CDR2 SMNVEV (reference sequence). DNA for the CDR3: TGTGCCAGCAGTTCGGAGACTAACTATGGCTACACCTTC. Translation gives CASSSETNYGYTF.

The V and J genes are TRBV2 and TRBJ2-1; weak D call: TRBD1 (5 bases). The V and J ends lost 6 bases and 4 bases respectively, with 16 bases between them. This CDR3 comprises 15 residues. Germline values: CDR1 SNHLY, CDR2 FYNNEI. This CDR3 is CASRLTAFLYNEQFF. CDR3 DNA sequence: TGTGCCAGCAGGTTGACAGCCTTCTTATACAATGAGCAGTTCTTC.

This clone was recorded a few times. The rearrangement uses TRBV4-1 and TRBJ1-1; 9 bases align to TRBD1. Germline V gene data show CDR1 as MGHRA and CDR2 as YSYEKL. V trimming: 0 bases; J trimming: 10 bases; junction bases outside the gene matches: 6. This CDR3 spans 14 amino acids. The CDR3 DNA follows: TGCGCCAGCAGCCAAGATCCCGGACAGGGGAGAGCTTTCTTT. Translating it yields CASSQDPGQGRAFF.

On this clone: It is unclear where the CDR3 begins or ends on the DNA, so no DNA is shown, and the CDR3 is as TCRdb lists it. The chain is built from TRBV29-1 and TRBJ1-5. Germline V gives CDR1 SQVTM, CDR2 ANQGSEA. Counting both end residues, the CDR3 totals 13 amino acids. The chain's CDR3 is CSVGPGAGQPQHF.

The chain links TRBV7-8 to TRBJ1-2; D is ambiguous. From germline, CDR1 is SGHVS and CDR2 FQNEAQ. The CDR3 sequence is 13 residues long. The V and J ends lost 2 bases and 4 bases respectively, with 8 bases between them. This chain's CDR3 is CASSLSRTYGYTF. As DNA, the CDR3 is TGTGCCAGCAGCTTATCCCGGACCTATGGCTACACCTTC.

J is TRBJ1-5 and V is TRBV18; 7 bases are shared with TRBD1. J lost 5 bases, V lost 6 bases, and 7 bases had no gene match. This CDR3 spans 14 amino acids. Germline V gene lookup returns CDR1 KGHSH and CDR2 LQKENI. CDR3 residues: CASSNRQGDQPQHF. The DNA for the CDR3 is TGTGCCAGCTCTAATAGACAGGGAGATCAGCCCCAGCATTTT.

V usage is TRBV29-1 and J usage is TRBJ2-1; D is ambiguous. CDR3 length: 10 residues. Germline CDR1 SQVTM, CDR2 ANQGSEA. V dropped 4 bases and J dropped 5 bases, with 3 bases sitting between them. The chain's CDR3 is CSVANNEQFF. The CDR3 DNA sequence: TGCAGCGTTGCGAACAATGAGCAGTTCTTC.

This clone showed up just once. The rearrangement joins TRBV5-6 to TRBJ1-5; 8 nucleotides align to TRBD1. The CDR3 has 15 amino acids. V shed 2 bases and J 3 bases; nucleotides not matched to a gene: 4. Germline assignment: CDR1 SGHDT and CDR2 YYEEEE. The CDR3 spells CASSFADRDNQPQHF. As DNA, the CDR3 is TGTGCCAGCAGCTTCGCGGACAGGGACAATCAGCCCCAGCATTTT.

V usage is TRBV28 and J usage is TRBJ2-7; TRBD1 matches at 7 bases. The germline gives CDR1 MDHEN, CDR2 SYDVKM. This CDR3 has 14 residues. V lost 3 bases and J lost 5; bases outside the gene matches: 7. The CDR3: CASSFPQQGNEQYF. The CDR3, as DNA: TGTGCCAGCAGTTTTCCCCAACAGGGGAACGAGCAGTACTTC.

The rearrangement links TRBV19 to TRBJ2-1; possibly TRBD2 for D (5 bases). There are 16 residues in the CDR3. V was shortened by 1 base and J by 0 bases, with 10 bases between the two germline ends. Germline V CDR1 and CDR2: LNHDA, SQIVND (reference sequence). For the CDR3, the DNA is TGTGCCAGTAGTATAGCGCGGAGGAGCTCCTACAATGAGCAGTTCTTC. Protein product: CASSIARRSSYNEQFF.

At least ten counts were recorded for this clone. CDR3 sequence reads: CASSLLRPAQETQYF. The CDR3 bases are TGTGCCAGCAGCTTATTGCGGCCGGCCCAAGAGACCCAGTACTTC. The chain employs TRBV7-9 and TRBJ2-5; D gene unclear. Per the germline V gene, CDR1 is SEHNR and CDR2 is FQNEAQ (reference sequence). The CDR3 loop spans 15 amino acids. The germline V and J ends were trimmed by 2 bases and 1 base, with 11 bases remaining between them.

This sequence joins TRBV5-6 and TRBJ2-7, with 10 bases identical to TRBD2. J lost 2 bases, V lost 3 bases, and 11 bases had no gene match. Germline V gene data show CDR1 as SGHDT and CDR2 as YYEEEE. There are 17 residues in the CDR3. The CDR3 region is CASSWGVGLATAYEQYF. CDR3 DNA sequence: TGTGCCAGCAGCTGGGGGGTGGGACTAGCGACCGCCTACGAGCAGTACTTC.

As for this clone: At one end the junction does not follow the germline gene, possibly because of a read error. This chain joins TRBV4-1 and TRBJ1-1, with 10 bases that match TRBD1. Germline values: CDR1 MGHRA, CDR2 YSYEKL. This CDR3 has 19 residues. The CDR3 DNA is TGCGCCGGCAGCGAAGGAAGACAGGGGGCTACCGCATTGAACACTGAAGCCTTCTTT. Protein: CAGSEGRQGATALNTEAFF.

This clone was recorded once. The chain is built from TRBV28 and TRBJ2-7; 7 nucleotides agree with TRBD2. CDR1 is MDHEN, CDR2 SYDVKM, per germline. With 3 bases clipped from V and 5 bases from J, the junction kept 4 bases outside the gene matches. The CDR3 sequence is 13 residues long. The CDR3 reads CASSLRGFHEQYF. The CDR3 region has the DNA TGTGCCAGCAGTTTGCGGGGGTTCCACGAGCAGTACTTC.

This clone was observed a few times. The V gene is TRBV7-2, the J gene TRBJ2-3, with D possibly TRBD2 on 5 matching bases. CDR1 SGHTA and CDR2 FQGNSA come from the germline V gene. This CDR3 is built from 15 residues. V dropped 5 bases and J dropped 4 bases, with 16 bases sitting between them. The CDR3 sequence: CASSPEARESDTQYF. DNA of the CDR3: TGTGCCAGCAGCCCGGAGGCTAGGGAGTCAGATACGCAGTATTTT.

The CDR3 spells CASSGPHSYEQYF. In DNA, the CDR3 is TGTGCCAGCAGCGGGCCACACTCCTACGAGCAGTACTTC. The rearrangement joins TRBV5-4 to TRBJ2-7; D is unresolved. Germline lookup yields CDR1 SGHNT and CDR2 YYREEE (reference sequence). This CDR3 spans 13 amino acids. V lost 4 bases, J lost 0 bases, and 8 bases lay in between.

This rearrangement joins TRBV7-9 to TRBJ2-1; a weak D match, TRBD2 (6 bases). The V and J ends lost 3 bases and 1 base respectively, with 10 bases between them. Germline V gene sequence: CDR1 SEHNR, CDR2 FQNEAQ (reference sequence). This CDR3 has 15 amino acids. The CDR3 bases are TGTGCCAGCAGCTTTACGGGAGTTTCCTACAATGAGCAGTTCTTC. Translated: CASSFTGVSYNEQFF. Full variable domain (outside the CDR3, taken from reference TRBV7-9 and TRBJ2-1): DTGVSQNPRHKITKRGQNVTFRCDPISEHNRLYWYRQTLGQGPEFLTYFQNEAQLEKSRLLSDRFSAERPKGSFSTLEIQRTEQGDSAMYLCASSFTGVSYNEQFFGPGTRLTVL.

This chain joins TRBV7-3 and TRBJ2-1; 12 nucleotides match TRBD2. CDR3 length: 14 amino acids. CDR1 is SGHTA and CDR2 is FQGTGA in the germline V gene. Losses at the gene ends were 5 bases for V and 8 bases for J; bases not matched to a gene: 4. CDR3 residues: CASSRTSGIYEQFF. The CDR3 region has the DNA TGTGCCAGCAGCCGGACTAGCGGGATCTATGAGCAGTTCTTC.

The chain links TRBV27 to TRBJ2-6; 14 bases match TRBD2. J was trimmed by 0 bases and V by 1 base; bases with no gene match: 11. CDR1 is MNHEY, CDR2 SMNVEV, per germline (reference sequence). The CDR3 totals 22 residues. The CDR3 region is CASSLYGGLAGELSSGANVLTF. CDR3 coding DNA: TGTGCCAGCAGTTTATATGGGGGACTAGCGGGAGAGTTGTCCTCTGGGGCCAACGTCCTGACTTTC.

There are a few counts of this clone. The J gene is TRBJ1-1, the V gene TRBV6-6, with unresolved D. The CDR3 runs 11 residues. Germline loops: CDR1 MNHNY, CDR2 SVGAGI (reference sequence). Trimming pared 8 bases from V and 4 bases from J, leaving 8 bases between. The CDR3 protein is CASGFGTEAFF. The CDR3 DNA follows: TGTGCCAGCGGGTTTGGCACTGAAGCTTTCTTT.

The V and J genes are TRBV7-9 and TRBJ2-5; 14 bases line up with TRBD2. J was trimmed by 3 bases and V by 5 bases; bases with no gene match: 2. Germline lookup yields CDR1 SEHNR and CDR2 FQNEAQ (reference sequence). This CDR3 is 15 amino acids long. The CDR3 DNA reads as TGTGCCAGCAGCCCGGGACTAGCGGGAGAAGAGACCCAGTACTTC. This translates into CASSPGLAGEETQYF.

This chain's CDR3 is CASRHSGRAGVMDTQYF. The CDR3 nucleotides are TGTGCCAGTAGGCATAGCGGGAGGGCTGGGGTGATGGATACGCAGTATTTT. The genes are TRBV19 and TRBJ2-3; 11 nucleotides agree with TRBD2. The germline V gene has CDR1 LNHDA and CDR2 SQIVND (reference sequence). The CDR3 runs 17 residues. V lost 6 bases, J lost 6 bases, and 14 bases stayed unmatched.